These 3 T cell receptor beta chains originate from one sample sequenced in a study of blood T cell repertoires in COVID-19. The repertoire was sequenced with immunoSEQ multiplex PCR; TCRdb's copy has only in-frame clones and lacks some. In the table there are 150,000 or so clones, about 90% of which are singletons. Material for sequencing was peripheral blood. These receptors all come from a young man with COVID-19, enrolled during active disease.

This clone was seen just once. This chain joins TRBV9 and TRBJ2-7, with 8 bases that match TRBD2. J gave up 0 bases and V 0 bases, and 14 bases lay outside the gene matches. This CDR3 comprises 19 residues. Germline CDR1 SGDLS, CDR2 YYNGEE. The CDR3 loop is CASSVEHGGASGPSYEQYF. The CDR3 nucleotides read TGTGCCAGCAGCGTAGAACATGGTGGGGCTAGCGGGCCCTCCTACGAGCAGTACTTC.

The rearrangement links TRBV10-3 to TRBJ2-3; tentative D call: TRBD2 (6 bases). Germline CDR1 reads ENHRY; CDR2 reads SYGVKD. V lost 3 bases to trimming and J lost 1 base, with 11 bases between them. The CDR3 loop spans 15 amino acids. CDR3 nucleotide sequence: TGTGCCATCAGTGACGTCTCTAGCGGCACAGATACGCAGTATTTT. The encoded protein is CAISDVSSGTDTQYF.

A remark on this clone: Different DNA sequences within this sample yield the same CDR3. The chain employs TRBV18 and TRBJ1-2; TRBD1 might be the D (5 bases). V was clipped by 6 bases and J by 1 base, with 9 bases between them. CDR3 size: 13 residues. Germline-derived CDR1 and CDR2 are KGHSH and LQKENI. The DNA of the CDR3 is TGTGCCAGCTCTCCTGACAGTAACTATGGCTACACCTTC. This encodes CASSPDSNYGYTF.